The 8 T cell receptor beta chains below all came from one sample that was sequenced in a study of CD8 T cells in Susac syndrome. RNA was extracted with the RNeasy kit, and a quantity of roughly 0.45 to 1 ug was reverse transcribed using random hexamers. Each CDR3 protein is one row after TCRdb ran MiXCR on the immunoSEQ multiplex PCR reads. The table includes under 250,000 distinct CDR3 sequences, approximately 94% detected once. Sample: CD4+ T cells from PBMCs. The source is a human donor with Susac syndrome.

V usage is TRBV9 and J usage is TRBJ2-7, with 7 bases identical to TRBD2. V shed 0 bases, J shed 2 bases, and the junction held 8 bases outside the gene matches. CDR1 and CDR2 (germline): SGDLS, YYNGEE. This CDR3 has 16 amino acids. This CDR3 is CASSVESSGPTYEQYF. The CDR3 DNA reads TGTGCCAGCAGCGTAGAGAGTAGCGGGCCCACCTACGAGCAGTACTTC.

The chain is built from TRBV7-2 and TRBJ1-2; D unresolved. The CDR3 consists of 15 residues. The V end was cut by 1 base, the J end by 4 bases, with 13 bases between. Germline V lookup: CDR1 SGHTA, CDR2 FQGNSA. CDR3 amino acids: CASSLEWLRGYGYTF. The CDR3 nucleotides read TGTGCCAGCAGCTTAGAATGGCTCCGGGGCTATGGCTACACCTTC.

The gene calls are TRBV2 and TRBJ1-4, with D possibly TRBD1 on 5 matching bases. The CDR3 covers 12 residues. The germline CDR1 and CDR2 sequences are SNHLY and FYNNEI. Trimming stripped 5 bases from V and 6 bases from J, with 7 bases between. In DNA form, the CDR3 reads TGTGCCAGCAGTCGACAGCATGAAAAACTGTTTTTT. Amino acids: CASSRQHEKLFF.

This sequence joins TRBV2 and TRBJ1-6; D unresolved. The V end lost 6 bases, the J end lost 8 bases, and 11 bases lay between the germline ends. This CDR3 comprises 13 residues. Germline lookup yields CDR1 SNHLY and CDR2 FYNNEI. CDR3 sequence: CASRQPVDSPLHF. CDR3 nucleotides: TGTGCCAGCAGGCAGCCGGTGGATTCACCCCTCCACTTT.

V gene TRBV24-1 combines with J gene TRBJ2-3; 14 nucleotides align to TRBD2. The CDR3 covers 16 residues. J was trimmed by 6 bases and V by 4 bases; bases with no gene match: 5. The germline V gene has CDR1 KGHDR and CDR2 SFDVKD. The CDR3 region has the DNA TGTGCCACCAGTGACCCGACTAGCGGGGGGGCCGATACGCAGTATTTT. This gives the protein CATSDPTSGGADTQYF.

This sequence joins TRBV5-1 and TRBJ1-4; no clear D gene. This CDR3 is 15 amino acids long. CDR1 SGHRS and CDR2 YFSETQ come from the germline V gene. Trimming left V 4 bases short and J 0 bases short, with 10 bases between. CDR3 loop: CASSPTSATNEKLFF. CDR3 DNA sequence: TGCGCCAGCAGCCCAACGTCTGCAACTAATGAAAAACTGTTTTTT.

The V call is TRBV30, the J call TRBJ1-1, with 7 nucleotides matching TRBD1. The CDR3 is 12 residues long. The germline V gene encodes CDR1 GTSNPN and CDR2 SVGIG (reference sequence). After removal of 3 bases from V and 5 bases from J, the junction contained 3 bases not matched to a gene. CDR3 residues: CAWRGGETEAFF. The CDR3 DNA is TGTGCCTGGAGAGGGGGCGAGACTGAAGCTTTCTTT.

The chain employs TRBV5-1 and TRBJ1-1; no firm D call. The germline V gene has CDR1 SGHRS and CDR2 YFSETQ. The V end lost 4 bases, the J end lost 1 base, and 14 bases lay between the germline ends. This CDR3 contains 15 residues. The CDR3 DNA reads TGCGCCAGCAGCCCCGTGGCGGCGAGGAACACTGAAGCTTTCTTT. Amino acid sequence: CASSPVAARNTEAFF.